What follows are 29 T cell receptor beta chains derived from one specimen sequenced in a study of memory CD4+ T cells and cytomegalovirus serostatus. The sort gate was single viable CD3+CD4+CD8-CD45RO+ cells for memory CD4+ T cells. Method: immunoSEQ multiplex PCR; TCRdb's copy keeps in-frame clones and lacks some. This sample has 50,000 to 60,000 clones, with under 90% found just once. The sequenced sample was memory CD4+ T cells from blood. These receptors were collected from an adult in good health and CMV-seronegative.

This sequence joins TRBV18 and TRBJ2-2; 12 bases fit TRBD1. Looked up from germline, CDR1 is KGHSH and CDR2 is LQKENI. After removal of 5 bases from V and 1 base from J, the junction contained 8 bases not matched to a gene. The CDR3 sequence is 18 residues long. This CDR3 is CASSAGDRGRLNTGELFF. DNA of the CDR3: TGTGCCAGCTCAGCGGGGGACAGGGGGCGCCTGAACACCGGGGAGCTGTTTTTT.

The rearrangement uses TRBV28 and TRBJ2-7, with 10 positions matching TRBD2. The CDR3 spans 14 residues. Trimming cost V 3 bases and J 5 bases; bases outside gene matches: 4. Germline CDR1 is MDHEN and CDR2 is SYDVKM. The CDR3, as DNA: TGTGCCAGCAGTTTGACAACTAGCGGGGACGAGCAGTACTTC. Translation gives CASSLTTSGDEQYF.

This clone appeared once. The chain recombines TRBV5-1 with TRBJ1-4, with D hard to call. The length of the CDR3 is 13 residues. The germline V and J ends were trimmed by 2 bases and 2 bases, with 4 bases remaining between them. The germline gives CDR1 SGHRS, CDR2 YFSETQ. This CDR3 reads CASSFRTNEKLFF. The CDR3 region has the DNA TGCGCCAGCAGCTTCCGGACTAATGAAAAACTGTTTTTT.

In its sample, this clone was seen once. The chain carries TRBV7-2 and TRBJ2-2; perhaps TRBD2 as D (6 bases). V was clipped by 2 bases and J by 13 bases, with 11 bases between them. Germline CDR1 is SGHTA and CDR2 is FQGNSA. This CDR3 contains 12 residues. CDR3 DNA sequence: TGTGCCAGCAGCTTATACGGGGGTGGGCTGTTTTTT. Translated, it gives CASSLYGGGLFF.

The chain carries TRBV9 and TRBJ1-6; 8 bases are shared with TRBD1. The CDR3 has 16 amino acids. The germline V gene encodes CDR1 SGDLS and CDR2 YYNGEE. Trimming at V came to 0 bases and at J to 8 bases, leaving 7 bases not matched to a gene. The CDR3 region has the DNA TGTGCCAGCAGCGTAGCTCTCGTACAGGGGGATTCACCCCTCCACTTT. It translates to CASSVALVQGDSPLHF.

V usage is TRBV7-9 and J usage is TRBJ2-7; D might be TRBD2 (7 bases). Germline V gives CDR1 SEHNR, CDR2 FQNEAQ (reference sequence). Deletions cut 1 base from V and 3 bases from J, with 16 bases between. The CDR3 spans 16 residues. CDR3 sequence: CASSLEAGAGYYEQYF. DNA of the CDR3: TGTGCCAGCAGCTTAGAGGCGGGGGCAGGTTACTACGAGCAGTACTTC.

The V and J genes are TRBV7-2 and TRBJ2-4, with 7 bases that match TRBD1. The V and J ends lost 0 bases and 2 bases, in that order; junction bases with no gene match: 4. The germline V gene has CDR1 SGHTA and CDR2 FQGNSA. The CDR3 has 16 residues. The CDR3 DNA reads as TGTGCCAGCAGCTTAGCCATAGGGGGCTCCAAAAACATTCAGTACTTC. The encoded protein is CASSLAIGGSKNIQYF.

J is TRBJ2-2 and V is TRBV18; D perhaps matches TRBD1 (8 bases). CDR3 size: 19 residues. Germline V gene sequence: CDR1 KGHSH, CDR2 LQKENI. Trimming removed 1 base from V and 1 base from J, with 19 bases in between. The CDR3 DNA reads as TGTGCCAGCTCACCACGGGCGGGGGCCGGACAGGGGAACACCGGGGAGCTGTTTTTT. Protein sequence: CASSPRAGAGQGNTGELFF.

The chain recombines TRBV5-4 with TRBJ1-6; 8 bases align to TRBD1. The germline V gene has CDR1 SGHNT and CDR2 YYREEE (reference sequence). V lost 3 bases, J lost 2 bases, and 4 bases stayed unmatched. This CDR3 is built from 16 residues. In DNA, the CDR3 is TGTGCCAGCAGCTCACCCAGGGGGCCCTATAATTCACCCCTCCACTTT. This encodes CASSSPRGPYNSPLHF.

This clone was detected only a few times. The rearrangement joins TRBV4-1 to TRBJ1-2; D gene unclear. The germline V gene encodes CDR1 MGHRA and CDR2 YSYEKL. The germline V and J ends were trimmed by 4 bases and 8 bases, with 14 bases remaining between them. This CDR3 region has 13 residues. CDR3 region: CASSPIRRGGYTF. The CDR3 nucleotides are TGCGCCAGCAGCCCCATTAGACGGGGAGGCTACACCTTC.

The chain employs TRBV28 and TRBJ2-5; D not certain. The V end lost 8 bases, the J end lost 5 bases, and 9 bases lay between the germline ends. Germline loops: CDR1 MDHEN, CDR2 SYDVKM. This CDR3 spans 11 amino acids. For the CDR3, the DNA is TGTGCCAGCTCCTCGAGGGAGACCCAGTACTTC. Its translation is CASSSRETQYF.

V gene TRBV5-1 combines with J gene TRBJ2-5; 7 bases agree with TRBD2. After removal of 4 bases from V and 2 bases from J, the junction contained 5 bases not matched to a gene. The germline CDR1 and CDR2 sequences are SGHRS and YFSETQ. CDR3 length: 14 amino acids. CDR3 in amino acids: CASSIPSGQETQYF. Written as DNA, the CDR3 is TGCGCCAGCAGCATCCCTAGCGGTCAAGAGACCCAGTACTTC.

This sequence joins TRBV6-1 and TRBJ2-1; 8 bases are a match to TRBD2. After removal of 8 bases from V and 2 bases from J, the junction contained 5 bases not matched to a gene. Germline V lookup: CDR1 MNHNS, CDR2 SASEGT. The CDR3 runs 14 residues. The CDR3 DNA reads TGTGCCAGCTGCGCTAGCGGGCCCTACAATGAGCAGTTCTTC. It is translated as CASCASGPYNEQFF.

CDR3 coding DNA: TGTGCCATCAGTGGTGGGGACAATCAGCCCCAGCATTTT. The encoded protein is CAISGGDNQPQHF. V and J are TRBV10-3 and TRBJ1-5; D is unclear. This CDR3 spans 13 amino acids. Germline CDR1 is ENHRY and CDR2 is SYGVKD. The V and J ends lost 4 bases and 3 bases respectively, with 7 bases between them.

There are a few counts of this clone. This chain uses TRBV7-6 with TRBJ1-5; D is undetermined. CDR1 and CDR2 (germline): SGHVS, FNYEAQ. V shed 1 base and J shed 6 bases, with 7 bases lying between them. The CDR3 runs to 13 residues. CDR3 nucleotide sequence: TGTGCCAGCAGCTTAGGGCTCGGTCAGCCCCAGCATTTT. This encodes CASSLGLGQPQHF.

In its sample, this clone was seen a few times. The CDR3 sequence is CASVTGSSGNTIYF. The CDR3 DNA sequence: TGTGCCAGCGTTACAGGGAGCTCTGGAAACACCATATATTTT. V is TRBV6-1 and J is TRBJ1-3, with a weak D call TRBD1 (6 bases). The CDR3 sequence is 14 residues long. V was pared by 8 bases and J by 0 bases, with 11 bases between. The germline V gene has CDR1 MNHNS and CDR2 SASEGT.

V gene TRBV7-9 combines with J gene TRBJ1-6, with no clear D. The CDR3 contains 14 residues. CDR1 is SEHNR, CDR2 FQNEAQ, per germline (reference sequence). V lost 3 bases, J lost 5 bases, and 8 bases lay in between. Here the CDR3 DNA reads TGTGCCAGCAGCTTGGGCGATCATAATTCACCCCTCCACTTT. This encodes CASSLGDHNSPLHF.

The chain recombines TRBV7-6 with TRBJ2-7, with D perhaps matching TRBD1 (7 bases). This CDR3 comprises 13 residues. V lost 1 base, J lost 6 bases, and 10 bases lay in between. Germline V gene sequence: CDR1 SGHVS, CDR2 FNYEAQ. In DNA, the CDR3 is TGTGCCAGCAGCTTAGGACAGGGAGGCGAGCAGTACTTC. The encoded protein is CASSLGQGGEQYF.

V gene TRBV7-2 combines with J gene TRBJ2-7; D not resolved. Germline V gene sequence: CDR1 SGHTA, CDR2 FQGNSA. The CDR3 extends over 15 amino acids. The V and J ends lost 0 bases and 3 bases respectively, with 12 bases between them. CDR3 residues: CASSLAGIGVYEQYF. The CDR3 DNA sequence: TGTGCCAGCAGCTTAGCAGGGATTGGGGTCTACGAGCAGTACTTC.

The chain has TRBV9 and TRBJ2-1; possibly TRBD1 or TRBD2 for D (5 bases each). Between the trimmed V and J ends, which lost 0 bases and 0 bases, there was a span of 7 bases. CDR3 length: 15 amino acids. Germline CDR1 is SGDLS and CDR2 is YYNGEE. The CDR3 reads CASSVDGASYNEQFF. The CDR3 DNA is TGTGCCAGCAGCGTAGACGGGGCCTCCTACAATGAGCAGTTCTTC.

A few counts support this clone. The chain uses TRBV12-5 and TRBJ2-7; D may be TRBD2 (5 bases). The CDR3 runs to 12 residues. V gave up 4 bases and J gave up 7 bases, with 11 bases separating them. The germline gives CDR1 LGHNT, CDR2 FRNRAP. The CDR3 loop is CASGSDSGEQYF. CDR3 sequence (DNA): TGTGCTAGTGGTTCCGACTCGGGGGAGCAGTACTTC.

The count of this clone is one. This chain connects TRBV4-1 to TRBJ1-3, with 8 bases lining up with TRBD1. The CDR3 sequence is 18 residues long. Germline V gene lookup returns CDR1 MGHRA and CDR2 YSYEKL. V shed 1 base and J 1 base; nucleotides not matched to a gene: 9. DNA of the CDR3: TGCGCCAGCAGCCAAGGTATGGACAGGGCTAAATCTGGAAACACCATATATTTT. As protein: CASSQGMDRAKSGNTIYF.

This rearrangement joins TRBV18 to TRBJ1-1, with 8 nucleotides matching TRBD1. Trimming cost V 0 bases and J 5 bases; bases outside gene matches: 8. The CDR3 has 16 amino acids. Per the germline V gene, CDR1 is KGHSH and CDR2 is LQKENI. The CDR3 loop reads CASSPPVAGGATEAFF. CDR3 nucleotide sequence: TGTGCCAGCTCACCACCGGTGGCAGGGGGCGCGACTGAAGCTTTCTTT.

The J gene is TRBJ2-1, the V gene TRBV19; D not certain. The CDR3 spans 14 residues. Trimming stripped 6 bases from V and 0 bases from J, with 9 bases between. The V gene's germline CDR1 is LNHDA and CDR2 SQIVND (reference sequence). The CDR3 region is CASSHPVSYNEQFF. In nucleotides, the CDR3 is TGTGCCAGTAGCCATCCCGTCTCCTACAATGAGCAGTTCTTC.

The chain carries TRBV7-9 and TRBJ1-2, with a weak D call TRBD1 (6 bases). Between the trimmed V and J ends, which lost 1 base and 4 bases, there was a span of 16 bases. The CDR3 spans 16 residues. CDR1 SEHNR and CDR2 FQNEAQ come from the germline V gene (reference sequence). CDR3 amino acids: CASSLVPPGDGYGYTF. DNA for the CDR3: TGTGCCAGCAGCTTAGTTCCCCCAGGGGATGGCTATGGCTACACCTTC.

The chain has TRBV18 and TRBJ1-2, with TRBD1 identical over 7 bases. CDR3 size: 14 residues. The V and J ends lost 3 bases and 5 bases, in that order; junction bases with no gene match: 6. Germline V lookup: CDR1 KGHSH, CDR2 LQKENI. CDR3 protein: CASSPIGQAYGYTF. The CDR3 region has the DNA TGTGCCAGCTCACCCATCGGACAGGCTTATGGCTACACCTTC.

V gene TRBV14 combines with J gene TRBJ2-3; unclear D gene. Trimming cost V 2 bases and J 4 bases, with 22 bases left between them. CDR3 size: 18 residues. Germline assignment: CDR1 SGHDN and CDR2 FVKESK. CDR3 DNA sequence: TGTGCCAGCAGCCAACAACTTCGGGCACCGAGGTGGTCAGATACGCAGTATTTT. The encoded protein is CASSQQLRAPRWSDTQYF.

This clone was found a few times. The chain carries TRBV6-1 and TRBJ1-2, with D perhaps TRBD1 (6 bases). From germline, CDR1 is MNHNS and CDR2 SASEGT. The CDR3 contains 15 residues. Trimming removed 5 bases at V and 4 bases at J, with 17 bases between. CDR3 nucleotides: TGTGCCAGCAGTCCCTCGGCGGGGGCTGGCTATGGCTACACCTTC. This codes for CASSPSAGAGYGYTF.

This clone showed up just once. The chain uses TRBV5-4 and TRBJ1-1; D is uncertain. The germline V gene encodes CDR1 SGHNT and CDR2 YYREEE (reference sequence). The CDR3 has 15 amino acids. The V end was cut by 4 bases, the J end by 0 bases, with 13 bases between. The CDR3 region has the DNA TGTGCCAGCAGCCGTGGTTTGGGGTTGAACACTGAAGCTTTCTTT. Translation gives CASSRGLGLNTEAFF.